This passage covers 16 T cell receptor beta chains from one sample sequenced in a study of radiotherapy plus CTLA-4 blockade in lung cancer. TCRdb keeps only in-frame clones here, not all; method: immunoSEQ multiplex PCR. The table includes some 73,000 clones, nearly 75% detected once. The source material was peripheral blood, sampled from a patient treated with radiotherapy plus ipilimumab. The source of these receptors is a human donor with non-small cell lung cancer whose response to radiotherapy plus ipilimumab could not be evaluated.

This clone was recorded a few times. The rearrangement joins TRBV29-1 to TRBJ2-7; TRBD1 is a possible D gene (6 bases). This CDR3 is built from 15 residues. From germline, CDR1 is SQVTM and CDR2 ANQGSEA. Trimming pared 5 bases from V and 2 bases from J, leaving 19 bases between. The CDR3: CSVYTFGQFTYEQYF. The CDR3 nucleotides are TGCAGCGTTTACACCTTCGGACAGTTTACCTACGAGCAGTACTTC.

The chain links TRBV2 to TRBJ1-2, with TRBD1 matching 8 bases. CDR1 is SNHLY and CDR2 is FYNNEI in the germline V gene. The CDR3 length is 12 residues. The J segment lost 5 bases and the V segment lost 8 bases, leaving 4 bases of the junction unmatched. The CDR3 region is CASRTGKYGYTF. CDR3 DNA sequence: TGTGCCAGCCGGACAGGGAAATATGGCTACACCTTC.

This sequence joins TRBV7-2 and TRBJ1-2, with 10 bases that match TRBD1. V dropped 5 bases and J dropped 5; count of bases not matched to a gene: 8. This CDR3 comprises 15 residues. Germline V gene data show CDR1 as SGHTA and CDR2 as FQGNSA. CDR3 loop: CASSVEDRGKYGYTF. DNA of the CDR3: TGTGCCAGCAGCGTGGAGGACAGGGGGAAGTATGGCTACACCTTC.

This clone was detected only once. The V and J genes are TRBV6-5 and TRBJ2-7, with a possible D match to TRBD2 (6 bases). Germline CDR1 reads MNHEY; CDR2 reads SVGAGI. CDR3 length equals 13 residues. V lost 5 bases and J lost 6, with 14 bases in between. The CDR3 reads CASSRDPGVEQYF. CDR3 nucleotide sequence: TGTGCCAGCAGTCGCGATCCGGGAGTCGAGCAGTACTTC.

The rearrangement joins TRBV9 to TRBJ2-1; TRBD2 agrees at 8 bases. Germline V gives CDR1 SGDLS, CDR2 YYNGEE. The CDR3 contains 16 residues. The V and J ends lost 0 bases and 4 bases, in that order; junction bases with no gene match: 6. The CDR3 here is CASSVAASGRYNEQFF. CDR3 nucleotides: TGTGCCAGCAGCGTAGCGGCCAGCGGGAGATACAATGAGCAGTTCTTC.

V and J are TRBV5-1 and TRBJ2-2; D gene uncertain. Germline CDR1 and CDR2: SGHRS and YFSETQ. This CDR3 is built from 12 residues. V shed 3 bases and J shed 3 bases, with 3 bases lying between them. This CDR3 reads CASSSDTGELFF. CDR3 sequence (DNA): TGCGCCAGCAGCTCGGACACCGGGGAGCTGTTTTTT.

The V and J genes are TRBV7-2 and TRBJ2-5, with a weak D call TRBD2 (5 bases). This CDR3 spans 15 amino acids. Germline loops: CDR1 SGHTA, CDR2 FQGNSA. The V end was cut by 5 bases, the J end by 4 bases, with 17 bases between. CDR3 sequence: CASSPSRAAGETQYF. Here the CDR3 DNA reads TGTGCCAGCAGCCCCTCCCGGGCCGCGGGAGAGACCCAGTACTTC.

The chain employs TRBV30 and TRBJ1-5, with D possibly matching TRBD1 (6 bases). This CDR3 is built from 13 residues. CDR1 is GTSNPN, CDR2 SVGIG, per germline (reference sequence). Trimming shortened V by 3 bases and J by 6 bases, and 12 bases separated the two germline ends. CDR3 amino acids: CAWSEGGSQPQHF. In DNA form, the CDR3 reads TGTGCCTGGAGCGAAGGGGGAAGTCAGCCCCAGCATTTT.

This clone has ten or more counts. The chain has TRBV5-1 and TRBJ2-2; 8 nucleotides match TRBD1. The junction had 3 bases not matched to a gene; V was cut back by 2 bases and J by 0 bases. The CDR3 extends over 16 amino acids. CDR1 is SGHRS, CDR2 YFSETQ, per germline. The CDR3 DNA sequence: TGCGCCAGCAGCTTTGAGGGACAGGCGAACACCGGGGAGCTGTTTTTT. Residues: CASSFEGQANTGELFF.

As DNA, the CDR3 is TGTGCCAGCACCAAACCCGGACTAGCGGGGAGCACAGATACGCAGTATTTT. It codes for CASTKPGLAGSTDTQYF. This chain connects TRBV27 to TRBJ2-3; 12 positions agree with TRBD2. The trim removed 7 bases at V and 0 bases at J, leaving 8 bases unmatched. Germline V gene sequence: CDR1 MNHEY, CDR2 SMNVEV (reference sequence). The CDR3 has 17 residues.

The rearrangement joins TRBV5-4 to TRBJ2-7, with TRBD2 identical over 8 bases. The germline V gene has CDR1 SGHNT and CDR2 YYREEE (reference sequence). V shed 4 bases and J 0 bases; nucleotides not matched to a gene: 6. The CDR3 runs to 15 residues. CDR3 amino acids: CASSPGGTSSYEQYF. The CDR3 DNA reads TGTGCCAGCAGCCCCGGGGGGACTAGCTCCTACGAGCAGTACTTC.

The chain recombines TRBV27 with TRBJ1-2; D is possibly TRBD1 (6 bases). This CDR3 contains 15 residues. The V gene's germline CDR1 is MNHEY and CDR2 SMNVEV (reference sequence). V was pared by 6 bases and J by 2 bases, with 16 bases between. The CDR3 DNA reads as TGTGCCAGCAGCCCTAGGGGGACGGTGAACTATGGCTACACCTTC. This sequence encodes CASSPRGTVNYGYTF.

This clone has just one count. For the CDR3, the DNA is TGCGCCAGCAGCCAAGCGCTAGGGGGCGCTTACAATGAGCAGTTCTTC. Its translation: CASSQALGGAYNEQFF. This rearrangement joins TRBV4-1 to TRBJ2-1; 7 bases agree with TRBD1. J was trimmed by 4 bases and V by 1 base; bases with no gene match: 7. CDR1 and CDR2 from the germline V gene are MGHRA and YSYEKL. The CDR3 spans 16 residues.

With respect to this clone: The same CDR3 can be traced to other DNA sequences in this sample. The chain couples TRBV5-1 to TRBJ1-2; tentative D call: TRBD1 (6 bases). Germline CDR1 SGHRS, CDR2 YFSETQ. The CDR3 sequence is 14 residues long. The V end was cut by 0 bases, the J end by 4 bases, with 10 bases between. The CDR3 bases are TGCGCCAGCAGCTTGGAAGGCAGGGGCTATGGCTACACCTTC. It specifies CASSLEGRGYGYTF.

The chain couples TRBV7-2 to TRBJ2-7, with a weak D call TRBD2 (5 bases). The CDR3 spans 13 residues. V was clipped by 5 bases and J by 0 bases, with 8 bases between them. Germline CDR1 SGHTA, CDR2 FQGNSA. CDR3 in DNA: TGTGCCAGCAGCCCACTAGGCTCCTACGAGCAGTACTTC. Translation: CASSPLGSYEQYF.

The chain uses TRBV11-2 and TRBJ2-5; 9 nucleotides line up with TRBD1. Judging by the DNA end, TRBJ2-7 fits better; the J call may be wrong. The CDR3 runs 17 residues. CDR1 and CDR2 (germline): SGHAT, FQNNGV. CDR3 DNA sequence: TGTGCCAGCAGCTTAGGTCCGGGGACAGGGAGGGAAGACGAGCAGTACTTC. Amino acids: CASSLGPGTGREDEQYF.